The rows below give T cell receptor beta chains drawn from one sample of a study of cytomegalovirus exposure and HLA in healthy donors. Sequenced by immunoSEQ multiplex PCR; TCRdb stores in-frame clones only, minus some. The sample has about 120,000 clones, approximately 76% seen once. The sequenced sample was PBMCs. These receptors were taken from a man aged 55-75 years in good health and CMV-seropositive. The CDR3 runs from the conserved cysteine through the conserved F or W. The D gene is left open where the match is weak. Rows give clone size only sometimes, using once, few, many, or a class for an expanded clone.

J: TRBJ1-3; V: TRBV10-2; length: 16; size: once; D: NA; CDR3: CASSAAVRRSGNTIYF; DNA: TGCGCCAGCAGTGCCGCAGTTCGGAGATCTGGAAACACCATATATTTT
J: TRBJ2-7; V: TRBV19; length: 17; size: NA; D: TRBD2; CDR3: CASSLKSVLADNYEQYF; DNA: TGTGCCAGTAGTCTTAAATCAGTGCTAGCGGATAACTACGAGCAGTACTTC
J: TRBJ2-1; V: TRBV11-2; length: 13; size: NA; D: NA; CDR3: CASSLVLANEQFF; DNA: TGTGCCAGCAGCTTAGTATTAGCAAATGAGCAGTTCTTC
J: TRBJ2-7; V: TRBV5-5; length: 16; size: NA; D: NA; CDR3: CASSLNYDRINYEQYF; DNA: TGTGCCAGCAGCCTTAATTATGACAGGATCAACTACGAGCAGTACTTC
J: TRBJ1-1; V: TRBV19; length: 13; size: NA; D: NA; CDR3: CASSQQVNTEAFF; DNA: TGTGCCAGTAGCCAACAGGTGAACACTGAAGCTTTCTTT
J: TRBJ2-3; V: TRBV5-1; length: 15; size: NA; D: TRBD2; CDR3: CASSREDAVTDTQYF; DNA: TGCGCCAGCAGCCGGGAGGACGCCGTCACAGATACGCAGTATTTT
J: TRBJ2-2; V: TRBV11-2; length: 14; size: NA; D: NA; CDR3: CASSPRSQAGELFF; DNA: TGTGCCAGCAGCCCGAGATCCCAGGCCGGGGAGCTGTTTTTT
J: TRBJ1-1; V: TRBV7-9; length: 13; size: NA; D: NA; CDR3: CASSFLRDTEAFF; DNA: TGTGCCAGCAGCTTCCTCCGAGACACTGAAGCTTTCTTT
J: TRBJ1-1; V: TRBV30; length: 17; size: NA; D: TRBD1; CDR3: CAWSLRTGGRLNTEAFF; DNA: TGTGCCTGGAGTCTTCGGACAGGGGGACGGTTGAACACTGAAGCTTTCTTT
J: TRBJ2-7; V: TRBV2; length: 15; size: NA; D: TRBD2; CDR3: CASSDGRERTYEQYF; DNA: TGTGCCAGCAGTGATGGGAGGGAGCGCACCTACGAGCAGTACTTC
J: TRBJ2-7; V: TRBV6-1; length: 17; size: NA; D: NA; CDR3: CASSEALRQRYSYEQYF; DNA: TGTGCCAGCAGTGAAGCGCTTCGGCAGAGGTACTCCTACGAGCAGTACTTC
J: TRBJ1-1; V: TRBV27; length: 18; size: NA; D: NA; CDR3: CASSLDRQVGPMNTEAFF; DNA: TGTGCCAGCAGTTTGGACCGACAGGTGGGGCCCATGAACACTGAAGCTTTCTTT
J: TRBJ1-1; V: TRBV19; length: 17; size: NA; D: TRBD1; CDR3: CASSDRGTGQLVTEAFF; DNA: TGTGCCAGTAGCGATCGGGGGACAGGGCAATTAGTCACTGAAGCTTTCTTT
J: TRBJ1-3; V: TRBV19; length: 15; size: NA; D: NA; CDR3: CASSIVALAGNTIYF; DNA: TGTGCCAGTAGTATAGTCGCCCTAGCTGGAAACACCATATATTTT
J: TRBJ2-7; V: TRBV30; length: 14; size: few; D: NA; CDR3: CAWSVLGASYEQYF; DNA: TGTGCCTGGAGTGTACTAGGTGCATCCTACGAGCAGTACTTC
J: TRBJ2-2; V: TRBV9; length: 17; size: NA; D: NA; CDR3: CASSAGKWRQNTGELFF; DNA: TGTGCCAGCAGCGCCGGGAAGTGGCGGCAGAACACCGGGGAGCTGTTTTTT
J: TRBJ1-1; V: TRBV18; length: 12; size: NA; D: NA; CDR3: CASSPNRDEAFF; DNA: TGTGCCAGCTCACCAAACAGGGATGAAGCTTTCTTT
J: TRBJ2-1; V: TRBV27; length: 15; size: NA; D: NA; CDR3: CASSFRRGRDNEQFF; DNA: TGTGCCAGCAGTTTTAGGCGGGGACGGGACAATGAGCAGTTCTTC
J: TRBJ2-7; V: TRBV5-1; length: 19; size: NA; D: TRBD2; CDR3: CASSPVGTSGSVVGSEQYF; DNA: TGCGCCAGCAGCCCGGTAGGGACTAGCGGGAGTGTAGTAGGATCCGAGCAGTACTTC
J: TRBJ2-3; V: TRBV7-9; length: 15; size: NA; D: NA; CDR3: CASSGRGISTDTQYF; DNA: TGTGCCAGCAGTGGAAGGGGTATTAGCACAGATACGCAGTATTTT
J: TRBJ1-1; V: TRBV18; length: 15; size: NA; D: NA; CDR3: CASSPLKDKNTEAFF; DNA: TGTGCCAGCTCACCACTTAAGGACAAGAACACTGAAGCTTTCTTT
J: TRBJ1-1; V: TRBV19; length: 15; size: NA; D: NA; CDR3: CASSIQAGMGTEAFF; DNA: TGTGCCAGTAGTATTCAGGCAGGGATGGGCACTGAAGCTTTCTTT
J: TRBJ2-7; V: TRBV5-4; length: 13; size: NA; D: NA; CDR3: CASSLSRDNEQYF; DNA: TGTGCCAGCAGCTTGTCCCGGGACAACGAGCAGTACTTC
J: TRBJ1-1; V: TRBV6-5; length: 13; size: NA; D: NA; CDR3: CASKRRAETEAFF; DNA: TGTGCCAGCAAAAGGAGGGCTGAGACTGAAGCTTTCTTT
J: TRBJ2-7; V: TRBV5-5; length: 13; size: few; D: NA; CDR3: CASSLDRAWEQYF; DNA: TGTGCCAGCAGCTTGGACCGAGCGTGGGAGCAGTACTTC
J: TRBJ1-1; V: TRBV6-6; length: 14; size: NA; D: TRBD1; CDR3: CASSRQGIDTEAFF; DNA: TGTGCCAGCAGCCGACAGGGCATTGACACTGAAGCTTTCTTT
J: TRBJ2-1; V: TRBV15; length: 15; size: NA; D: NA; CDR3: CATSRDYLPENEQFF; DNA: TGTGCCACCAGCCGAGACTACCTCCCTGAGAATGAGCAGTTCTTC
J: TRBJ2-1; V: TRBV29-1; length: 12; size: NA; D: NA; CDR3: CSVEMTYNEQFF; DNA: TGCAGCGTTGAAATGACTTACAATGAGCAGTTCTTC
J: TRBJ1-3; V: TRBV5-1; length: 15; size: NA; D: NA; CDR3: CASSLSGVGGNTIYF; DNA: TGCGCCAGCAGCTTGAGCGGGGTCGGTGGAAACACCATATATTTT
J: TRBJ1-1; V: TRBV5-1; length: 15; size: NA; D: NA; CDR3: CASSPSGGRGPEAFF; DNA: TGCGCCAGCAGCCCAAGCGGGGGGAGAGGACCTGAAGCTTTCTTT
J: TRBJ1-4; V: TRBV5-1; length: 17; size: NA; D: NA; CDR3: CASSLAVRPGGGEKLFF; DNA: TGCGCCAGCAGCTTGGCGGTGCGGCCTGGGGGGGGTGAAAAACTGTTTTTT
J: TRBJ2-5; V: TRBV7-2; length: 12; size: NA; D: NA; CDR3: CASRWWAETQYF; DNA: TGTGCCAGCAGATGGTGGGCAGAGACCCAGTACTTC
J: TRBJ2-5; V: TRBV14; length: 15; size: NA; D: TRBD2; CDR3: CASSPWTSGSETQYF; DNA: TGTGCCAGCAGCCCCTGGACTAGCGGGAGCGAGACCCAGTACTTC
J: TRBJ2-2; V: TRBV5-1; length: 18; size: NA; D: NA; CDR3: CASSFKQGYLTDTGELFF; DNA: TGCGCCAGCAGCTTCAAACAGGGATATTTAACGGACACCGGGGAGCTGTTTTTT
J: TRBJ1-1; V: TRBV5-1; length: 14; size: NA; D: NA; CDR3: CASTLGPRDTEAFF; DNA: TGCGCCAGCACCCTGGGCCCGAGGGACACTGAAGCTTTCTTT
J: TRBJ2-1; V: TRBV19; length: 18; size: NA; D: NA; CDR3: CASSITSSVSSSYNEQFF; DNA: TGTGCCAGTAGTATTACCTCTAGCGTTTCGAGCTCCTACAATGAGCAGTTCTTC
J: TRBJ2-2; V: TRBV28; length: 14; size: once; D: NA; CDR3: CASSSPQRPGELFF; DNA: TGTGCCAGCAGTTCCCCTCAGAGGCCCGGGGAGCTGTTTTTT
J: TRBJ1-1; V: TRBV19; length: 14; size: NA; D: TRBD1; CDR3: CASSIQGAGTEAFF; DNA: TGTGCCAGTAGTATCCAGGGGGCAGGGACTGAAGCTTTCTTT
J: TRBJ2-3; V: TRBV5-4; length: 15; size: NA; D: TRBD2; CDR3: CASSPPGAGGDTQYF; DNA: TGTGCCAGCAGCCCACCAGGTGCGGGGGGAGATACGCAGTATTTT
J: TRBJ2-4; V: TRBV7-9; length: 19; size: NA; D: TRBD1; CDR3: CASSFSGTGGALAKNIQYF; DNA: TGTGCCAGCAGCTTTAGTGGGACAGGGGGAGCCCTAGCCAAAAACATTCAGTACTTC
J: TRBJ1-6; V: TRBV28; length: 15; size: few; D: NA; CDR3: CASRVAWGRNSPLHF; DNA: TGTGCCAGCAGAGTAGCGTGGGGGCGAAATTCACCCCTCCACTTT
J: TRBJ2-7; V: TRBV7-2; length: 15; size: NA; D: TRBD2; CDR3: CASSSQAGGSYEQYF; DNA: TGTGCCAGCAGCTCCCAGGCGGGGGGCTCCTACGAGCAGTACTTC
J: TRBJ2-7; V: TRBV4-2; length: 16; size: NA; D: TRBD2; CDR3: CASSQEPAGGPYEQYF; DNA: TGTGCCAGCAGCCAAGAGCCAGCGGGAGGGCCCTACGAGCAGTACTTC
J: TRBJ2-3; V: TRBV7-6; length: 19; size: NA; D: TRBD2; CDR3: CASSLAWREGRGSTDTQYF; DNA: TGTGCCAGCAGCTTAGCTTGGCGGGAGGGACGGGGTAGCACAGATACGCAGTATTTT
J: TRBJ1-1; V: TRBV30; length: 13; size: NA; D: TRBD1; CDR3: CAWTRQGFTEAFF; DNA: TGTGCCTGGACCCGACAGGGGTTCACTGAAGCTTTCTTT
J: TRBJ1-2; V: TRBV5-6; length: 15; size: NA; D: NA; CDR3: CASSTPQGWGHGYTF; DNA: TGTGCCAGCAGCACGCCACAGGGCTGGGGCCATGGCTACACCTTC
J: TRBJ2-2; V: TRBV5-8; length: 14; size: few; D: NA; CDR3: CASSLVYRVGELFF; DNA: TGTGCCAGCAGCTTGGTCTACAGGGTCGGGGAGCTGTTTTTT
J: TRBJ1-1; V: TRBV12-2; length: 18; size: NA; D: NA; CDR3: CASRLASDRVYQNTEAFF; DNA: TGTGCAAGTCGCTTAGCGTCGGACAGGGTATATCAGAACACTGAAGCTTTCTTT
J: TRBJ1-2; V: TRBV5-5; length: 14; size: NA; D: NA; CDR3: CASQGTRVNYGYTF; DNA: TGTGCCTCCCAGGGGACCAGGGTTAACTATGGCTACACCTTC
J: TRBJ1-1; V: TRBV11-3; length: 13; size: NA; D: NA; CDR3: CASSNTGSTEAFF; DNA: TGTGCCAGCAGCAACACAGGGTCAACTGAAGCTTTCTTT
J: TRBJ2-3; V: TRBV9; length: 17; size: NA; D: NA; CDR3: CASSVDPGAQGTDTQYF; DNA: TGTGCCAGCAGCGTAGATCCAGGGGCCCAAGGCACAGATACGCAGTATTTT
J: TRBJ2-7; V: TRBV4-1; length: 16; size: NA; D: TRBD2; CDR3: CASSQEGLAGIYEQYF; DNA: TGCGCCAGCAGCCAAGAGGGACTAGCGGGAATCTACGAGCAGTACTTC
J: TRBJ1-2; V: TRBV28; length: 16; size: few; D: TRBD1; CDR3: CASRSTGGLENYGYTF; DNA: TGTGCCAGCAGGTCGACAGGGGGGTTAGAGAACTATGGCTACACCTTC
J: TRBJ2-7; V: TRBV27; length: 14; size: NA; D: TRBD1; CDR3: CASSFRGQGVRQYF; DNA: TGTGCCAGCAGTTTTCGGGGACAGGGGGTGCGGCAGTACTTC
J: TRBJ1-2; V: TRBV5-1; length: 15; size: NA; D: NA; CDR3: CASSLDALTPLGYTF; DNA: TGCGCCAGCAGTTTGGACGCCCTAACCCCCCTTGGCTACACCTTC
J: TRBJ1-2; V: TRBV5-1; length: 14; size: NA; D: NA; CDR3: CASSLERANYGYTF; DNA: TGCGCCAGCAGCTTGGAGCGGGCAAACTATGGCTACACCTTC
J: TRBJ1-1; V: TRBV18; length: 14; size: NA; D: NA; CDR3: CASSPAVDHTEAFF; DNA: TGTGCCAGCTCACCAGCGGTCGATCACACTGAAGCTTTCTTT
J: TRBJ2-1; V: TRBV5-1; length: 16; size: once; D: TRBD2; CDR3: CASRPLASSSYNEQFF; DNA: TGCGCCAGCAGGCCACTAGCGTCAAGCTCCTACAATGAGCAGTTCTTC
J: TRBJ2-1; V: TRBV2; length: 14; size: NA; D: NA; CDR3: CAILKRYSYNEQFF; DNA: TGTGCCATACTAAAGAGGTACTCCTACAATGAGCAGTTCTTC
J: TRBJ2-2; V: TRBV5-1; length: 17; size: NA; D: TRBD1; CDR3: CASSRTPDRGVTGELFF; DNA: TGCGCCAGCAGCCGGACCCCGGACAGGGGAGTAACCGGGGAGCTGTTTTTT